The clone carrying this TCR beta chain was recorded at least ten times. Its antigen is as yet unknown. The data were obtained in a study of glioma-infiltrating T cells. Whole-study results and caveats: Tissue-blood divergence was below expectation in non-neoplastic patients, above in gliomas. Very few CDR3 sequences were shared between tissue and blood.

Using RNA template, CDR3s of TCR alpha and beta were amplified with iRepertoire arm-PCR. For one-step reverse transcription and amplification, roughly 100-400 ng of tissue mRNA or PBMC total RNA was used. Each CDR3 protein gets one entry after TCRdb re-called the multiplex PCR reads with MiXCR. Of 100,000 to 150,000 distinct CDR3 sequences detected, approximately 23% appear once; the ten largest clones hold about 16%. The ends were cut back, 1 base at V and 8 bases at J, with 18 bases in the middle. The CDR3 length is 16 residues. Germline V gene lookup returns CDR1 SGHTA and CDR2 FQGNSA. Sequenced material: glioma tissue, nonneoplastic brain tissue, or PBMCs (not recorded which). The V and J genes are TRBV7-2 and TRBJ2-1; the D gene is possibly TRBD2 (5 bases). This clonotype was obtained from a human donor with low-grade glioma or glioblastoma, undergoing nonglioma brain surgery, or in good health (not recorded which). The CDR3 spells CASSLGTQQPPHEQFF. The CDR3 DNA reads TGTGCCAGCAGCTTAGGGACTCAGCAACCCCCCCATGAGCAGTTCTTC. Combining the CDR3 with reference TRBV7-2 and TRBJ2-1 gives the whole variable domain GAGVSQSPSNKVTEKGKDVELRCDPISGHTALYWYRQSLGQGLEFLIYFQGNSAPDKSGLPSDRFSAERTGGSVSTLTIQRTQQEDSAVYLCASSLGTQQPPHEQFFGPGTRLTVL.